A single sample gave rise to the 10 T cell receptor beta chains below, sequenced in a study of blood T cell repertoires in COVID-19. Using immunoSEQ multiplex PCR, the repertoire was profiled, and TCRdb retains in-frame clones only, with some absent. The sample lists about 250,000 clones, 80% to 90% occurring once. The sample comprised PBMCs or T cells enriched from blood (not recorded which). Every receptor here comes from a woman aged 40-49 years who had been exposed to COVID-19.

This chain links TRBV30 with TRBJ2-7; unclear D gene. In germline, CDR1 is GTSNPN, CDR2 SVGIG (reference sequence). The CDR3 has 11 amino acids. V was clipped by 0 bases and J by 4 bases, with 4 bases between them. The CDR3 here is CAWSVSYEQYF. The CDR3 bases are TGTGCCTGGAGTGTCAGTTACGAGCAGTACTTC.

Here the CDR3 DNA reads TGTGCCAGCAGTCCCAATGGTGGGGAGACGCAGTATTTT. Translating gives CASSPNGGETQYF. This chain links TRBV2 with TRBJ2-3; D is possibly TRBD2 (5 bases). Germline-derived CDR1 and CDR2 are SNHLY and FYNNEI. CDR3 length: 13 residues. Between the trimmed V and J ends, which lost 5 bases and 9 bases, there was a span of 15 bases.

The rearrangement joins TRBV5-1 to TRBJ2-2; D remains ambiguous. Germline loops: CDR1 SGHRS, CDR2 YFSETQ. CDR3 length: 14 residues. The V end lost 6 bases, the J end lost 6 bases, and 15 bases lay between the germline ends. CDR3 region: CASNTLLGAGELFF. CDR3 bases: TGCGCCAGCAACACCCTACTGGGCGCCGGGGAGCTGTTTTTT.

The gene calls are TRBV10-3 and TRBJ2-4, with 10 bases identical to TRBD2. The CDR3 extends over 15 amino acids. CDR1 ENHRY and CDR2 SYGVKD come from the germline V gene. J was trimmed by 4 bases and V by 4 bases; bases with no gene match: 4. The CDR3 loop reads CAISVEREGKNIQYF. In DNA, the CDR3 is TGTGCCATCAGTGTCGAGCGGGAGGGGAAAAACATTCAGTACTTC.

This chain joins TRBV7-3 and TRBJ2-7; TRBD1 aligns across 7 bases. Germline assignment: CDR1 SGHTA and CDR2 FQGTGA. The V gene end was trimmed by 5 bases and the J gene end by 2 bases; junction bases not matched to a gene: 6. The CDR3 loop spans 14 amino acids. CDR3 sequence reads: CASSPDRWTYEQYF. Written as DNA, the CDR3 is TGTGCCAGCAGCCCGGACAGGTGGACCTACGAGCAGTACTTC.

The rearrangement joins TRBV27 to TRBJ1-2; 7 bases line up with TRBD1. Germline CDR1 reads MNHEY; CDR2 reads SMNVEV (reference sequence). Germline trimming cut 5 bases from V and 7 bases from J; bases unmatched to any gene: 7. The CDR3 totals 13 residues. CDR3 residues: CASSLSGTAGYTF. The CDR3 DNA reads as TGTGCCAGCAGTCTCTCCGGGACAGCTGGCTACACCTTC.

The genes are TRBV4-2 and TRBJ2-3, with D hard to call. Trimming pared 0 bases from V and 0 bases from J, leaving 10 bases between. Germline-derived CDR1 and CDR2 are LGHNA and YNFKEQ. This CDR3 contains 16 residues. This CDR3 reads CASSQEGVGSTDTQYF. CDR3 nucleotides: TGTGCCAGCAGCCAAGAAGGAGTAGGCAGCACAGATACGCAGTATTTT.

This clone was observed a handful of times. The chain couples TRBV4-1 to TRBJ2-7; no definite D call. Germline loops: CDR1 MGHRA, CDR2 YSYEKL. V was shortened by 1 base and J by 3 bases, with 10 bases between the two germline ends. The CDR3 totals 14 residues. CDR3 nucleotides: TGCGCCAGCAGCCAAGCTCCATCTAACTACGAGCAGTACTTC. Its protein product is CASSQAPSNYEQYF.

The genes are TRBV6-1 and TRBJ2-3, with a weak D call TRBD1 (6 bases). Trimming pared 2 bases from V and 2 bases from J, leaving 14 bases between. The germline V gene encodes CDR1 MNHNS and CDR2 SASEGT. The CDR3 length is 16 residues. This CDR3 reads CASSERQGRFTDTQYF. The DNA of the CDR3 is TGTGCCAGCAGTGAACGGCAGGGGAGATTCACAGATACGCAGTATTTT.

This chain connects TRBV11-2 to TRBJ2-5; maybe TRBD2 (6 bases). CDR1 is SGHAT, CDR2 FQNNGV, per germline. Trimming took 2 bases from V and 3 from J, leaving 19 bases between them. The CDR3 consists of 17 residues. The CDR3 here is CASSLLLGLSLKETQYF. CDR3 coding DNA: TGTGCCAGCAGCTTACTTCTGGGACTCTCTTTAAAAGAGACCCAGTACTTC.